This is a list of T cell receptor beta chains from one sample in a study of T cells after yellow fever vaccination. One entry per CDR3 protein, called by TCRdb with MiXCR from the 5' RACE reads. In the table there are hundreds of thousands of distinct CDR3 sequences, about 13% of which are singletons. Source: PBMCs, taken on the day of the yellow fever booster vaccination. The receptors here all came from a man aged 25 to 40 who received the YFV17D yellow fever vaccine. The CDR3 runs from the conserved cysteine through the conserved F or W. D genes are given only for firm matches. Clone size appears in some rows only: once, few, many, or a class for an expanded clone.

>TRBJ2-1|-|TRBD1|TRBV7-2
CASSLALVTGGGNEQFF
TGTGCCAGCAGCTTAGCGCTAGTCACAGGGGGAGGCAATGAGCAGTTCTTC
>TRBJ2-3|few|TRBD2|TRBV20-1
CSASPLAASTDTQYF
TGCAGTGCTAGTCCCCTAGCGGCCAGCACAGATACGCAGTATTTT
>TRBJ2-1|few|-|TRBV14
CASSHRENEQFF
TGTGCCAGCAGCCACAGGGAGAATGAGCAGTTCTTC
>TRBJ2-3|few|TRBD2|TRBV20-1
CSARDDTSGSLYTQYF
TGCAGTGCTAGAGATGACACTAGCGGGAGCCTCTATACGCAGTATTTT
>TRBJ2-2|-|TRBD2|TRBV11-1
CASSPHLGLAGETGELFF
TGTGCCAGCAGCCCCCATCTCGGACTAGCGGGAGAAACCGGGGAGCTGTTTTTT
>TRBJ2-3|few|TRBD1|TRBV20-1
CSAVPGTGSNTQYF
TGCAGTGCTGTCCCCGGGACAGGGTCAAATACGCAGTATTTT
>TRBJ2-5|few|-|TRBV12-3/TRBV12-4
CASSLNSHQETQYF
TGTGCCAGCAGTTTAAACAGCCACCAAGAGACCCAGTACTTC
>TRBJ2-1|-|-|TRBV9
CASSPQVPYNEQFF
TGTGCCAGCAGCCCCCAGGTGCCCTACAATGAGCAGTTCTTC
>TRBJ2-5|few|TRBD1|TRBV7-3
CASSLGDRGFYETQYF
TGTGCCAGCAGCTTAGGGGACAGGGGCTTTTATGAGACCCAGTACTTC
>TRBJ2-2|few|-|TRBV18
CASSDDMVGTGELFF
TGTGCCAGCTCAGACGACATGGTTGGGACCGGGGAGCTGTTTTTT
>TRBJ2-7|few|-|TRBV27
CASSRSLLPYEQYF
TGTGCCAGCAGCCGCTCCTTGCTCCCCTACGAGCAGTACTTC
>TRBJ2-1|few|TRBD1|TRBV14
CASSQRSTGGELDEQFF
TGTGCCAGCAGCCAAAGATCGACAGGGGGCGAATTGGATGAGCAGTTCTTC
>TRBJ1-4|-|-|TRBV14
CASSHRGQEKLFF
TGTGCCAGCAGCCACCGGGGGCAAGAAAAACTGTTTTTT
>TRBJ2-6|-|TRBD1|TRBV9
CARQFPGQGLSGANVLTF
TGTGCCAGACAATTTCCGGGACAGGGGTTGTCTGGGGCCAACGTCCTGACTTTC
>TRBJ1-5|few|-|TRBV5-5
CASSRDLANQPQHF
TGTGCCAGCAGCCGGGACCTTGCAAATCAGCCCCAGCATTTT
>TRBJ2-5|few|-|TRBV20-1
CSARDLQDQETQYF
TGCAGTGCTAGAGACCTACAGGATCAAGAGACCCAGTACTTC
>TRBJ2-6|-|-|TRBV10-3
CAIARETNVLTF
TGTGCCATCGCTAGGGAAACCAACGTCCTGACTTTC
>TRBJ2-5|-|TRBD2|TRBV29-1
CSVMGLAGETQYF
TGCAGCGTTATGGGACTAGCGGGAGAGACCCAGTACTTC
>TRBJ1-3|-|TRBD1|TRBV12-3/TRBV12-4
CASRRQGYENTIYF
TGTGCCAGCAGAAGACAGGGCTATGAAAACACCATATATTTT
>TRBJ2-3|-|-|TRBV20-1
CSARALGVAATDTQYF
TGCAGTGCTAGAGCTTTGGGGGTGGCTGCCACAGATACGCAGTATTTT
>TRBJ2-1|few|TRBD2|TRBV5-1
CASSPTSGRAFEQFF
TGCGCCAGCAGCCCGACTAGCGGGAGGGCCTTTGAGCAGTTCTTC
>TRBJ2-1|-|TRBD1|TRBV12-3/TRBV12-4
CASRPGGRGRVGQFF
TGTGCCAGCAGGCCTGGGGGCAGGGGGCGAGTAGGGCAGTTCTTC
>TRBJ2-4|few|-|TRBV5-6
CASSLAGVSSGFIQYF
TGTGCCAGCAGCTTGGCGGGAGTGTCCTCGGGATTCATTCAGTACTTC
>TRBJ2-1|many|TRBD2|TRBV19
CASRPSGRVYNEQFF
TGTGCCAGTAGACCCAGCGGGAGGGTCTACAATGAGCAGTTCTTC
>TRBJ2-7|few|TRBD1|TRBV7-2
CATSDRGVEQYF
TGTGCCACCTCGGACAGGGGGGTCGAGCAGTACTTC